One sample yielded the 3 T cell receptor beta chains listed below, sequenced in a study of PD-L1 blockade in urothelial cancer. Sequencing was performed with immunoSEQ multiplex PCR; in TCRdb, only in-frame clones are kept and a portion is missing. In the table there are tens of thousands of clones, more than 90% of which are singletons. Source: PBMCs, taken around atezolizumab (anti-PD-L1) treatment. The source of these receptors is a man aged 60-69 years with urothelial cancer.

This clone has just one count. This chain joins TRBV6-6 and TRBJ2-7, with D unresolved. This CDR3 is built from 13 residues. Germline V gene lookup returns CDR1 MNHNY and CDR2 SVGAGI (reference sequence). Trimming removed 6 bases from V and 3 bases from J, with 12 bases in between. DNA of the CDR3: TGTGCCAGCAGGGGCTTCGAGAGCTACGAGCAGTACTTC. This encodes CASRGFESYEQYF.

This clone came up once. The V and J genes are TRBV9 and TRBJ2-7; 8 nucleotides match TRBD2. Germline assignment: CDR1 SGDLS and CDR2 YYNGEE. CDR3 length: 14 residues. Trimming removed 3 bases from V and 3 bases from J; junction bases left unmatched: 5. The CDR3 DNA follows: TGTGCCAGCAGCGCCCTTAGCGGGGTCTACGAGCAGTACTTC. Protein product: CASSALSGVYEQYF.

The chain employs TRBV7-2 and TRBJ2-4; TRBD2 matches at 8 bases. CDR1 is SGHTA, CDR2 FQGNSA, per germline. The CDR3 loop spans 17 amino acids. Losses at the gene ends were 5 bases for V and 0 bases for J; bases not matched to a gene: 9. The CDR3 DNA reads TGTGCCAGCAGCCCGCCAACTAGCGGAGTAGCCAAAAACATTCAGTACTTC. This codes for CASSPPTSGVAKNIQYF.